The sequence of this T cell receptor beta chain was determined in a study of CD8+ T cells in alopecia areata. In germline, CDR1 is SQVTM, CDR2 ANQGSEA. The CDR3 totals 13 residues. V was shortened by 3 bases and J by 8 bases, with 13 bases between the two germline ends. Indicated treatment: oral pan-JAK inhibitor, 5-10 mg twice daily. Investigators isolated RNA and reverse transcribed it into cDNA to act as the sequencing template. The data were produced by immunoSEQ multiplex PCR, yet TCRdb's version contains in-frame clones alone and is incomplete. The repertoire holds more than 200,000 clones, with roughly 40% as singletons. This clone has a single count.

The V gene is TRBV29-1, the J gene TRBJ1-4; possibly TRBD1 for D (5 bases). This TCR was recovered from a human donor with alopecia areata. The sequencing used CD4+ T cells sorted from blood, collected at approximately week 36, from a patient treated with tofacitinib. The CDR3 spells CSVDGGSREKLFF. DNA of the CDR3: TGCAGCGTTGACGGGGGGAGTCGGGAAAAACTGTTTTTT.